These 4 T cell receptor beta chains were all obtained from the same sample, sequenced in a study of blood T cell repertoires in COVID-19. Profiling relied on immunoSEQ multiplex PCR, and the TCRdb table lists in-frame clones only, not all of them. Of about 240,000 clones detected, 86% appear once; the ten largest clones hold more than 9%. Material: peripheral blood. The receptors were gathered from a man aged 80 or over with acute or convalescent COVID-19.

This clone was observed once. The rearrangement joins TRBV27 to TRBJ1-1; D unresolved. CDR3 length: 13 amino acids. In germline, CDR1 is MNHEY, CDR2 SMNVEV (reference sequence). V lost 3 bases, J lost 0 bases, and 5 bases lay in between. The CDR3 coding sequence is TGTGCCAGCAGTTTTGAGCTGAACACTGAAGCTTTCTTT. It is translated as CASSFELNTEAFF.

This clone came up once. The chain is built from TRBV19 and TRBJ1-4; 9 bases align to TRBD1. V was clipped by 0 bases and J by 8 bases; unmatched bases: 7. There are 16 residues in the CDR3. The germline V gene encodes CDR1 LNHDA and CDR2 SQIVND (reference sequence). CDR3 region: CASSIEPGQGYEKLFF. Here the CDR3 DNA reads TGTGCCAGTAGTATAGAACCGGGACAGGGTTACGAAAAACTGTTTTTT.

The chain uses TRBV20-1 and TRBJ2-5, with D unresolved. The CDR3 length is 11 residues. Germline assignment: CDR1 DFQATT and CDR2 SNEGSKA (reference sequence). With 5 bases removed from V and 4 bases from J, the gap between germline ends came to 8 bases. The CDR3 coding sequence is TGCAGTGCTGGGCTGATAGAGACCCAGTACTTC. This sequence encodes CSAGLIETQYF.

The chain has TRBV29-1 and TRBJ1-2; no clear D. Trimming took 8 bases from V and 2 from J, leaving 12 bases between them. There are 12 residues in the CDR3. Per the germline V gene, CDR1 is SQVTM and CDR2 is ANQGSEA. The CDR3 reads CSTRTGNYGYTF. CDR3 bases: TGCAGCACCCGTACGGGGAACTATGGCTACACCTTC.